This TCR beta chain was documented in a study of blood T cells in healthy people across ages (dated by TCRdb to about 2015). Some background on the complete study: In model experiments, template switching captured roughly one uniquely barcoded TCR beta cDNA molecule for every two T cells. Using deep sequencing normalized with unique cDNA molecular identifiers, the study measured how TCR beta repertoire diversity changes with age. Four age groups were formed from the donors: young (average about 15 years), middle-aged (approximately 39), aged (about 62) and long-lived (82). Two additional independent replicas of 1 million unique cDNA reads from the same blood draw were analyzed for two donors (one aged 18 to 30 and one aged 80 or older).

Preparation of the library involved 5' RACE. TCRdb names Illumina HiSeq 2500 as the instrument used. A second PCR of roughly 7 to 11 cycles was performed with a sample-barcoded 5' primer and a J-beta primer mix. A unique molecular identifier was introduced onto each TCR beta cDNA molecule by a template-switch 5' adaptor carrying 12 random nucleotides. Each sample yielded at least 2.5 million CDR3-containing paired-end reads. All of the RNA was converted into first-strand cDNA using the Mint cDNA synthesis kit, with a TRBC-specific oligonucleotide serving as the primer. All cDNA was treated with uracil-DNA glycosylase and then went through a first 18-cycle PCR with the universal primers M1SS and BC2_uni_R. As for the original processing: For normalization, 1 million high-quality reads, each with a distinct molecular identifier, were randomly selected from each sample. Reads sharing molecular identifiers were discarded rather than binned into consensus sequences. CDR3 identification, clonotype clustering and error correction used MiTCR with a Q25 quality threshold and the strictest error-elimination algorithm. Lower-bound total TCR beta diversity was estimated with a nonparametric unseen species model using Euler transformation. The public reads were quality trimmed at Q25 with fastp and then assembled into clones with MiXCR by TCRdb, keeping productive beta chains. Rows are unified per CDR3 protein, each entry keeping the most common DNA and genes. These V and J calls derive from TCRdb rather than the authors' analysis. For this sample the table gives 1 million or so distinct CDR3 sequences, of which around 27% were detected only once. The ten largest clones take up 0.65% to 0.95% of the sample.

The roughly 39 donors, aged 6 to 90 years, were systemically healthy Caucasian individuals from Russia. Each donor gave ten milliliters of peripheral blood, drawn into EDTA-treated Vacutainer tubes. Ficoll-Paque density-gradient centrifugation was used to isolate PBMCs, with at least 7 million per sample. Total RNA was extracted from PBMCs with Trizol reagent, with at least 5.5 micrograms obtained per sample. For every donor, an aliquot of PBMCs went through flow cytometry to measure the percentages of naive CD45RAhigh/CD27high T cells. Study-wide findings and limitations: Donor CMV infection status was unknown, potentially confounding age-related changes in expanded clonotypes. The long-lived group showed more naive CD4+ T cells, fewer expanded clones and increased TCR diversity than the aged group, suggesting age selection. A strong correlation was found between observed TCR beta diversity and the percentage of naive T cells measured by flow cytometry. Because profiling used bulk unsorted PBMCs, naive and antigen-experienced compartments could not be compared conclusively. Estimates of total diversity based on one million sequenced T cells were regarded as lower bounds and as underestimates. As age increased, observed TCR beta diversity per million T cells dropped in a roughly linear way, and a significant reduction was already evident by age about 40.

Note on this clonotype: The target of this receptor is not known. The record has no base qualities; no much larger clone is one base away.

Separately, the same data were catalogued under a study of T cells of mothers and their children. The second investigation adds: Donors were nine systemically healthy Caucasian individuals: three mothers and their six children. cDNA synthesis used all of the extracted RNA, with around 1.6 ug of RNA in each 15 ul reaction. In the second PCR, sample barcodes and 2-4 random nucleotides were introduced via the M1S primer. More than 9 million TCR beta CDR3 reads were obtained from each mother, and 2.5 million to 3.5 million reads were obtained from each child. Thymic selection shapes the output of TCR recombination in a similar way in related and unrelated pairs, and inherited differences have a minor effect. Normalized repertoire overlap in related mother-child pairs was always slightly higher than in unrelated mother-child pairs, but the difference was never significant. No persistent microchimeric T cell clones were detected, at a sensitivity of 90 to 100 clones per million clonotypes. The study used deep NGS to compare TCR beta repertoires of mothers and children, seeking features distinguishing related mother-child pairs from unrelated individuals. On average, the children were around 11 +/- 4 years old, while the mothers were about 40 +/- 4 years old. After adapters were ligated using NEBNext reagents, the libraries underwent 100+100 nt paired-end sequencing on an Illumina HiSeq 2000. To prevent cross-contamination, the mother and child libraries were prepared one month apart and sequenced in separate runs. Between roughly 500,000 and 2,300,000 distinct TCR beta clonotypes were identified per donor. Naive TCR beta clonotypes were estimated from low-frequency clonotypes matched to each donor's FACS-determined naive share, without sorting.

Material: blood. The receptor's source is a girl aged 2-10 years in good health.

The base sequence is TGCAGCGTCCTGAATGACAGGGACGCGGGCGGCTACACCTTC. The translation is CSVLNDRDAGGYTF. This chain joins TRBV29-1 to TRBJ1-2; 7 central bases correspond to TRBD1. Reading the germline V gene gives CDR1 SQVTM and CDR2 ANQGSEA. The germline V end is reduced by 6 bases and the J end by 8 bases; junction bases left unmatched: 15. Including cysteine and phenylalanine, the CDR3 has 14 amino acids. The sequence is cut down to CDR3 DNA, 42 bases in frame from base 1.